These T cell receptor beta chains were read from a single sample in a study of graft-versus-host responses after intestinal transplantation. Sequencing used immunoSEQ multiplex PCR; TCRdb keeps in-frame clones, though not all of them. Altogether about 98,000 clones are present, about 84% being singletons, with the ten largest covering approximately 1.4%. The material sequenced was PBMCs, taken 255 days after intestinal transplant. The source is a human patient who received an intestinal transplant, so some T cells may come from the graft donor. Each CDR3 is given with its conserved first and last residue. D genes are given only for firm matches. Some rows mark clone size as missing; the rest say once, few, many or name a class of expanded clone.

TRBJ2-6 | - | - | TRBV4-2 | TGTGCCAGCAGCCAAGCACGGGGTTCTGGGGCCAACGTCCTGACTTTC | CASSQARGSGANVLTF
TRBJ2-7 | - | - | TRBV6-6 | TGTGCCAGCAGTTACGTTCTGGTCTACGAGCAGTACTTC | CASSYVLVYEQYF
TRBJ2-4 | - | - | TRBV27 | TGTGCCAGCAGTTTATCTGGAGGGAAGGGTTTGCTAAAACAGTACTTC | CASSLSGGKGLLKQYF
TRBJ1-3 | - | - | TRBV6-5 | TGTGCCAGCAGTTACCAAGGGGGAACTGGAAACACCATATATTTT | CASSYQGGTGNTIYF
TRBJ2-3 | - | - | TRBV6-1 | TGTGCCAGCAGTGAAGTTGCCCCGGGCGCAGATACGCAGTATTTT | CASSEVAPGADTQYF
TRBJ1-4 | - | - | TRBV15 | TGTGCCACCAGCACACCTACAGAAAAACTGTTTTTT | CATSTPTEKLFF
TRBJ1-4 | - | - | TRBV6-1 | TGTGCCAGCAGTTGGAACGGGGCGGAAAAACTGTTTTTT | CASSWNGAEKLFF
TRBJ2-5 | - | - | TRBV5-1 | TGCGCCAGCAGCTTGGTGGAGTCACCGGTTGAGACCCAGTACTTC | CASSLVESPVETQYF
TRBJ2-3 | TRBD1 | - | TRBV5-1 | TGCGCCAGCAGCCTATGGACAGGGGGCACAGATACGCAGTATTTT | CASSLWTGGTDTQYF
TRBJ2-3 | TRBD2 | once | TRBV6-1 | TGTGCCAGCAGTGGACTAGCGGGGAGTAAGATGACGCAGTATTTT | CASSGLAGSKMTQYF
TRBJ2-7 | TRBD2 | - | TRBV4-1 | TGCGCCAGCAGCCAAGAGCCTCCTGCGGGAGGGCCCTACGAGCAGTACTTC | CASSQEPPAGGPYEQYF
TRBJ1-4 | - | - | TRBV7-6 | TGTGCCAGCAGCCACGGGGGGCCTAATGAAAAACTGTTTTTT | CASSHGGPNEKLFF
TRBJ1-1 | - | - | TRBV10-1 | TGCGCCAGTAGACAGACCTTGTGGACTGAAGCTTTCTTT | CASRQTLWTEAFF
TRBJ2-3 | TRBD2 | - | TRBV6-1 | TGTGCCAGCAGGCCCCCGGGACTAGCGAGAGATACGCAGTATTTT | CASRPPGLARDTQYF
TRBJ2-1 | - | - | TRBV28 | TGTGCCAGCGGATCAAGACAGAGATACAATGAGCAGTTCTTC | CASGSRQRYNEQFF
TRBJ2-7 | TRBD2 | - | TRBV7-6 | TGTGCCAGCAGCTCTCGACTAGCGGGAATGGCTGGCGAGCAGTACTTC | CASSSRLAGMAGEQYF
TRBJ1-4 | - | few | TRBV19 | TGTGCCAGTAGTATCCCCCCGAGCAATGAAAAACTGTTTTTT | CASSIPPSNEKLFF
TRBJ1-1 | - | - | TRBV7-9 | TGTGCCAGCAGCTTAGAAGCGAACACTGAAGCTTTCTTT | CASSLEANTEAFF
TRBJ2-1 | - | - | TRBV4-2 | TGTGCCAGCAGCCAACTTACGGAGAACAATGAGCAGTTCTTC | CASSQLTENNEQFF
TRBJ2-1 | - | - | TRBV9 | TGTGCCAGCAGCGTAGCCGGGGTTACCAATGAGCAGTTCTTC | CASSVAGVTNEQFF
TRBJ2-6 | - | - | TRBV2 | TGTGCCAGCAGGGGAGGACAGTTTCTCTCTGGGGCCAACGTCCTGACTTTC | CASRGGQFLSGANVLTF
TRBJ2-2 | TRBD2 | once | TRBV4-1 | TGCGCCAGCAGCCAAGAGCCCGGGACTAGGTCCGGGGAGCTGTTTTTT | CASSQEPGTRSGELFF
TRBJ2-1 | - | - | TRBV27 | TGTGCCAGCAGTTTAGCGGGGAGCTCCTACAATGAGCAGTTCTTC | CASSLAGSSYNEQFF
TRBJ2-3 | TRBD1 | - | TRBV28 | TGTGCCAGCAACCTCCCCGGGACAGGGGACACAGATACGCAGTATTTT | CASNLPGTGDTDTQYF
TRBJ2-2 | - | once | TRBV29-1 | TGCAGCGTTGAAGTTCTTTCTACACAGGGAACCACCGGGGAGCTGTTTTTT | CSVEVLSTQGTTGELFF
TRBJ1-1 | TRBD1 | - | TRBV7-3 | TGTGCCAGCAGCCCGACAGGGGTAGACACTGAAGCTTTCTTT | CASSPTGVDTEAFF
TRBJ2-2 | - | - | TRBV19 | TGTGCCAGTAGTATAGTACTGAACACCGGGGAGCTGTTTTTT | CASSIVLNTGELFF
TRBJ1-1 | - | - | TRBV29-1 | TGCAGCGTTGAAGTCCTAGGTACACCGAACACTGAAGCTTTCTTT | CSVEVLGTPNTEAFF
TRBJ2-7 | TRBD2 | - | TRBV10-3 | TGTGCCATCAGTGACCCGGGACTAGCGGGTGCCTACGAGCAGTACTTC | CAISDPGLAGAYEQYF
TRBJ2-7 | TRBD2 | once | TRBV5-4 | TGTGCCAGCAGGAGGGAGCGGGGGGAGACCTACGAGCAGTACTTC | CASRRERGETYEQYF
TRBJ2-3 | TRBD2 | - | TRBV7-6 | TGTGCCAGCAGCTCCAGAAGCGGGGGGGCTGCAGATACGCAGTATTTT | CASSSRSGGAADTQYF
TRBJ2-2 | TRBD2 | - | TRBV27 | TGTGCCAGCAAACCTTATCCTAGCGGGGGGGCCCCCGGGGAGCTGTTTTTT | CASKPYPSGGAPGELFF
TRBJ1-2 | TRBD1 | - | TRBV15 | TGTGCCACCAGCAGAGATTACGGGACAGACTATGGCTACACCTTC | CATSRDYGTDYGYTF
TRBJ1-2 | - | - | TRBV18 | TGTGCCAGCTCACCGAATCTGCAGGGGCCCACTCACAGGGGCTACACCTTC | CASSPNLQGPTHRGYTF
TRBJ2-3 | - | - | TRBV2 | TGTGCCAGCACTAGGGGCCTATTCACAGATACGCAGTATTTT | CASTRGLFTDTQYF
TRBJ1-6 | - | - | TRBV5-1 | TGCGCCAGCAGCTTGGACAAGACGATTAATTCACCCCTCCACTTT | CASSLDKTINSPLHF
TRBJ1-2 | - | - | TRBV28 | TGTGCCAGCAGACCTTCTGGCGGGAACTATGGCTACACCTTC | CASRPSGGNYGYTF
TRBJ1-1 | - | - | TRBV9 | TGTGCCAGCAGCGTAGGGGACAACACTGAAGCTTTCTTT | CASSVGDNTEAFF
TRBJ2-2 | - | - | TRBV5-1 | TGCGCCAGCAGCTTGGTGTCAGGGAACACCGGGGAGCTGTTTTTT | CASSLVSGNTGELFF
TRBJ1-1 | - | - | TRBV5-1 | TGCGCCAGCAGCTGGGGGACGGGGAACACTGAAGCTTTCTTT | CASSWGTGNTEAFF